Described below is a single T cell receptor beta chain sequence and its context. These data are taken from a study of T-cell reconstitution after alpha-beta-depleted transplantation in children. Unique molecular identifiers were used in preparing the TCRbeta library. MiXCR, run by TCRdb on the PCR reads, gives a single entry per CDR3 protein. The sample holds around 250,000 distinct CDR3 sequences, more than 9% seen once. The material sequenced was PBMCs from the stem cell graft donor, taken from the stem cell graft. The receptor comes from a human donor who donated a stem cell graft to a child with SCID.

CDR3 bases: TGTGCCAGCAGCTCCCCGCCGGGGCATGGGACAGATACGCAGTATTTT. It codes for CASSSPPGHGTDTQYF. V usage is TRBV7-9 and J usage is TRBJ2-3, with D possibly being TRBD1 or TRBD2 (5 bases each). The V and J ends lost 4 bases and 3 bases respectively, with 17 bases between them. This CDR3 region has 16 residues. CDR1 and CDR2 (germline): SEHNR, FQNEAQ (reference sequence). Full variable domain (remainder filled in from reference TRBV7-9 and TRBJ2-3): DTGVSQNPRHKITKRGQNVTFRCDPISEHNRLYWYRQTLGQGPEFLTYFQNEAQLEKSRLLSDRFSAERPKGSFSTLEIQRTEQGDSAMYLCASSSPPGHGTDTQYFGPGTRLTVL.